This entry features one T cell receptor beta chain sequence. The length of the CDR3 is 13 residues. Per germline, CDR1 LGHDT and CDR2 YNNKEL (reference sequence). Trimming removed 6 bases at V and 3 bases at J, with 11 bases between. The sample is drawn from a study of blood T cell repertoires in COVID-19. Study information: PBMCs, B-cell-depleted T cells, or T cells were the source of the cDNA or gDNA that made up the material.

In the authors' methods: It was from reference gene primer amplification that nucleated cell counts were estimated. Using immunoSEQ multiplex PCR, the repertoire was profiled, and TCRdb retains in-frame clones only, with some absent. D and trimming come from the DNA, and the V and J calls and clone size come from that table. The sample records 120,000 or so clones, 77% being singletons. V and J are TRBV3-1 (or the pseudogene TRBV3-2) and TRBJ2-5, with D tentatively TRBD2 (6 bases). The sequenced material came from peripheral blood. The receptor was derived from a human donor in a cohort sampled during active COVID-19. CDR3 protein: CASRPGLEETQYF. The DNA for the CDR3 is TGTGCCAGCAGGCCGGGACTCGAAGAGACCCAGTACTTC.